This T cell receptor beta chain was sequenced for a study of blood T cell repertoires in COVID-19. Germline CDR1 LNHDA, CDR2 SQIVND (reference sequence). The CDR3 spans 17 residues. With V trimmed by 4 bases and J by 0 bases, 4 bases remained unmatched. The table came from immunoSEQ multiplex PCR; TCRdb's copy has only in-frame clones and leaves some out. The sample records about 350,000 clones, about 90% being singletons. Input material: peripheral blood. The genes are TRBV19 and TRBJ2-6; 9 nucleotides align to TRBD1. The TCR comes from a woman aged 18-30 years who had recovered from COVID-19. CDR3 nucleotides: TGTGCCAGTAGTAACGGACAGGGGAGCTCTGGGGCCAACGTCCTGACTTTC. Amino acid sequence: CASSNGQGSSGANVLTF.